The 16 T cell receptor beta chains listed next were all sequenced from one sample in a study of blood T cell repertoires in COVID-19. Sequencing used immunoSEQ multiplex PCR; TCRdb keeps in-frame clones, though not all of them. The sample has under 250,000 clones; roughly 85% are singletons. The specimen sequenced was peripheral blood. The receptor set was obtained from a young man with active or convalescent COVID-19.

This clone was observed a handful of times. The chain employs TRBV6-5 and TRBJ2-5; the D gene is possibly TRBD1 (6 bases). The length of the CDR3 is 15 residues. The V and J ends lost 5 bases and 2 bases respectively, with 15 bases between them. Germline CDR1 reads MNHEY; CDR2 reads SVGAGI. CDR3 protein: CASSPLTGPQETQYF. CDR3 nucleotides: TGTGCCAGCAGTCCCCTGACAGGTCCTCAAGAGACCCAGTACTTC.

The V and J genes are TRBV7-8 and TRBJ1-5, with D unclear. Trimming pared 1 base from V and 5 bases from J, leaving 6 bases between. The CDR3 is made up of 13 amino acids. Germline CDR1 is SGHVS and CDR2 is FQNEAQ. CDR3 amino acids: CASSLVADQPQHF. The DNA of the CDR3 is TGTGCCAGCAGCTTAGTGGCGGATCAGCCCCAGCATTTT. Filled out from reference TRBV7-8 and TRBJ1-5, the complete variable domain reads GAGVSQSPRYKVAKRGQDVALRCDPISGHVSLFWYQQALGQGPEFLTYFQNEAQLDKSGLPSDRFFAERPEGSVSTLKIQRTQQEDSAVYLCASSLVADQPQHFGDGTRLSIL.

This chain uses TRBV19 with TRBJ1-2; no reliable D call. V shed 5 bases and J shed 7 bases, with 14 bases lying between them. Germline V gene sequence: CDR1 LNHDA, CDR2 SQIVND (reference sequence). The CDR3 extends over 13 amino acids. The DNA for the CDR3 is TGTGCCAGTAGTCGTACGATTTTGAGTGGCTACACCTTC. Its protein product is CASSRTILSGYTF. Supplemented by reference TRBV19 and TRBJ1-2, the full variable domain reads DGGITQSPKYLFRKEGQNVTLSCEQNLNHDAMYWYRQDPGQGLRLIYYSQIVNDFQKGDIAEGYSVSREKKESFPLTVTSAQKNPTAFYLCASSRTILSGYTFGSGTRLTVV.

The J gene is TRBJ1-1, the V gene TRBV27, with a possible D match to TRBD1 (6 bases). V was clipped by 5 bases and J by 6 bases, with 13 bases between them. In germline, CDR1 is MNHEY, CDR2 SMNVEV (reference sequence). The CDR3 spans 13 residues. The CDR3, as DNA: TGTGCCAGCAGTCCCGACAGGACCCCTGAAGCTTTCTTT. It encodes CASSPDRTPEAFF.

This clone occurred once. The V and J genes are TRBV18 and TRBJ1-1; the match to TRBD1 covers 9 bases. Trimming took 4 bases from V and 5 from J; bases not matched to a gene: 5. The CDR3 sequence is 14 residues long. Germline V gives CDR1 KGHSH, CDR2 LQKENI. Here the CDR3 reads CASSLRDRVTEAFF. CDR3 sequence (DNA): TGTGCCAGCTCACTAAGGGACAGGGTAACTGAAGCTTTCTTT.

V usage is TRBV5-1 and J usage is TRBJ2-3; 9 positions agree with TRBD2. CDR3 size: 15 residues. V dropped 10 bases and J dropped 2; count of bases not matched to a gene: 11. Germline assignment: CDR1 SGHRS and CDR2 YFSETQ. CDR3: CARGGRGGDTDTQYF. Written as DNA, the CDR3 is TGCGCCCGCGGCGGGCGGGGGGGGGACACAGATACGCAGTATTTT.

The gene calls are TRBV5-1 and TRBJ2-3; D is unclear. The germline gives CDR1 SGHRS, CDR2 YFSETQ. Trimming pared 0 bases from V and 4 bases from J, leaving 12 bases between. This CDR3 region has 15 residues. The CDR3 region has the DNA TGCGCCAGCAGCTTGGGACATACAGCAGCAGATACGCAGTATTTT. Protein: CASSLGHTAADTQYF.

Here the CDR3 reads CASSSLGQATDTQYF. In DNA, the CDR3 is TGTGCCAGCAGCTCTCTGGGACAGGCCACAGATACGCAGTATTTT. This rearrangement joins TRBV7-6 to TRBJ2-3, with TRBD1 matching 8 bases. V gave up 4 bases and J gave up 2 bases; unmatched junction bases: 5. Germline assignment: CDR1 SGHVS and CDR2 FNYEAQ. This CDR3 comprises 15 residues.

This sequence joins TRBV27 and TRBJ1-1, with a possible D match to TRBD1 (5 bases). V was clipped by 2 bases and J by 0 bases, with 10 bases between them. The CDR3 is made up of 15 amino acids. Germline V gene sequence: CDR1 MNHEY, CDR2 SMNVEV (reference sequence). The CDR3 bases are TGTGCCAGCAGTTTAGGGGCAGGGATGAACACTGAAGCTTTCTTT. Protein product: CASSLGAGMNTEAFF.

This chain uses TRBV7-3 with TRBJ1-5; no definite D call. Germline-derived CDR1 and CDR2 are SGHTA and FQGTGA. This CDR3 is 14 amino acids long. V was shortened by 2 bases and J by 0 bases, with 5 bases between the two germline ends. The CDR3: CASSLSYSNQPQHF. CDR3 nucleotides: TGTGCCAGCAGCTTATCGTATAGCAATCAGCCCCAGCATTTT.

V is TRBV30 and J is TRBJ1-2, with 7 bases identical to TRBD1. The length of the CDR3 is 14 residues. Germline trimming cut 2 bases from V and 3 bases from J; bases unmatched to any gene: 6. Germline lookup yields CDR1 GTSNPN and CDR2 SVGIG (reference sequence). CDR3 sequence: CAWSRTGVYYGYTF. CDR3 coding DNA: TGTGCCTGGAGTCGGACAGGCGTCTACTATGGCTACACCTTC.

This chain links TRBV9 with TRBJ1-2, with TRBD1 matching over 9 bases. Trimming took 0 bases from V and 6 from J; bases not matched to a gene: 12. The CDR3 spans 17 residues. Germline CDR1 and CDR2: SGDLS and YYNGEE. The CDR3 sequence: CASSVGWDRVRKDGYTF. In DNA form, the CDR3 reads TGTGCCAGCAGCGTAGGGTGGGACAGGGTGAGAAAGGATGGCTACACCTTC.

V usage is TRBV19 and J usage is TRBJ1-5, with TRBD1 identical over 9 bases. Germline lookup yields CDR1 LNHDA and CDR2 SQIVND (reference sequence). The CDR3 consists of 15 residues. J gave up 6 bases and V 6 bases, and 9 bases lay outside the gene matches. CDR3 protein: CASSPTGGLGQPQHF. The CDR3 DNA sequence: TGTGCCAGTAGCCCGACAGGGGGTTTGGGTCAGCCCCAGCATTTT.

The CDR3 sequence: CASSPITGGTDTQYF. CDR3 DNA sequence: TGTGCCAGCTCACCAATTACGGGGGGCACAGATACGCAGTATTTT. The chain uses TRBV18 and TRBJ2-3, with D possibly being TRBD2 (6 bases). This CDR3 region has 15 residues. Germline values: CDR1 KGHSH, CDR2 LQKENI. Trimming shortened V by 2 bases and J by 1 base, and 10 bases separated the two germline ends.

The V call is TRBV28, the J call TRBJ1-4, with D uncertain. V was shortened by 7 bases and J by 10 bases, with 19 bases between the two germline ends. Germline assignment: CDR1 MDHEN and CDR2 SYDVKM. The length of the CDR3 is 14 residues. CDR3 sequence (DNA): TGTGCCAGCATCCCCGGGCTCTCAGAGGGAAAACTGTTTTTT. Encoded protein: CASIPGLSEGKLFF. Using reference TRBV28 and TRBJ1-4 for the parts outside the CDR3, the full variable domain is DVKVTQSSRYLVKRTGEKVFLECVQDMDHENMFWYRQDPGLGLRLIYFSYDVKMKEKGDIPEGYSVSREKKERFSLILESASTNQTSMYLCASIPGLSEGKLFFGSGTQLSVL.

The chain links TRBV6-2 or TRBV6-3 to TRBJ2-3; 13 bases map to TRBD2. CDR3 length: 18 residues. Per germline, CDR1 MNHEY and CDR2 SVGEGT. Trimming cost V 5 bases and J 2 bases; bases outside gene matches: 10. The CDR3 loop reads CASSPRMGLAGITDTQYF. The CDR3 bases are TGTGCCAGCAGTCCGCGAATGGGACTAGCGGGGATCACAGATACGCAGTATTTT.